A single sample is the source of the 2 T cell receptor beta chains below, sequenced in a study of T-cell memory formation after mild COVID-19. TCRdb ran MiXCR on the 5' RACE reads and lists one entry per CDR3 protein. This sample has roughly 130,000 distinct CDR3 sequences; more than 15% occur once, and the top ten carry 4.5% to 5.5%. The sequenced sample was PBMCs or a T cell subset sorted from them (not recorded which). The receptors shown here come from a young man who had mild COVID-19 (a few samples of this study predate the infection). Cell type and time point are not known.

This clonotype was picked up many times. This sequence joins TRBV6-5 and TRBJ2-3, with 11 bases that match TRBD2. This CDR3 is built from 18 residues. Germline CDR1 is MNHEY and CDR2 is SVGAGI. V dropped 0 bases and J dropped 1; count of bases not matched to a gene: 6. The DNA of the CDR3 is TGTGCCAGCAGTTACTCGCGGCGACTAGCGGGGCGCACAGATACGCAGTATTTT. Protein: CASSYSRRLAGRTDTQYF.

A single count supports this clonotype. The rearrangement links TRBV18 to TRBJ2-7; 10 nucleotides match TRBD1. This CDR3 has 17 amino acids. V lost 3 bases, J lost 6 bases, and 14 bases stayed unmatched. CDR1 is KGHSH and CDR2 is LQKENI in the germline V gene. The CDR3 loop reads CASSPRLDRGLSFEQYF. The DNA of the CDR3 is TGTGCCAGCTCACCTCGCCTAGACAGGGGGCTTTCGTTCGAGCAGTACTTC.